The clone carrying this T cell receptor beta chain turned up a few times. Its specificity is not known. Germline-derived CDR1 and CDR2 are MNHEY and SVGAGI. Trimming shortened V by 7 bases and J by 1 base, and 4 bases separated the two germline ends. The CDR3 is 11 amino acids. It was with a sample-barcoded 5' primer and a J-beta primer mix that a second PCR of roughly 6 to 11 cycles was run. MiXCR, applied by TCRdb to the 5' RACE reads, yields one record per CDR3 protein. The sample has under 1,000,000 distinct CDR3 sequences; roughly 35% are singletons. These data come from a study of blood T cells in healthy people across ages. Study-level background: Template switching caught about one barcoded beta molecule for each two T cells. Points from the study as a whole: Roughly linear declines in TCR beta diversity per million T cells occurred with age.

The chain joins TRBV6-5 to TRBJ1-1, with unresolved D. Sequencing was performed on blood. The receptor comes from a man younger than 30 in good health. The chain's CDR3 is CASIQNTEAFF. The DNA for the CDR3 is TGTGCCAGCATACAGAACACTGAAGCTTTCTTT.